Shown below are 5 T cell receptor beta chains from a single sample sequenced in a study of technical replicates of blood from several donors. TCRdb's copy holds only in-frame clones and misses some; the assay was immunoSEQ multiplex PCR. This sample has roughly 79,000 clones, with around 95% found just once. Sequenced material: T cells isolated from PBMCs. The receptor set was obtained from a human donor in good health.

V and J are TRBV19 and TRBJ1-2; D is uncertain. The CDR3 runs 12 residues. Germline-derived CDR1 and CDR2 are LNHDA and SQIVND (reference sequence). With 6 bases removed from V and 5 bases from J, the gap between germline ends came to 10 bases. The CDR3 loop reads CASRISGYGYTF. CDR3 nucleotides: TGTGCCAGTAGGATCTCAGGATATGGCTACACCTTC. Drawing the rest from reference TRBV19 and TRBJ1-2, the complete variable domain is DGGITQSPKYLFRKEGQNVTLSCEQNLNHDAMYWYRQDPGQGLRLIYYSQIVNDFQKGDIAEGYSVSREKKESFPLTVTSAQKNPTAFYLCASRISGYGYTFGSGTRLTVV.

V gene TRBV18 combines with J gene TRBJ2-3; D gene unclear. The CDR3 length is 14 residues. Germline assignment: CDR1 KGHSH and CDR2 LQKENI. V lost 0 bases and J 1 base, leaving 5 bases between the germline ends. The CDR3 nucleotides are TGTGCCAGCTCACCACCAACAGGCACAGATACGCAGTATTTT. Amino acids: CASSPPTGTDTQYF.

The rearrangement uses TRBV7-9 and TRBJ2-7; TRBD1 agrees at 10 bases. The trim removed 7 bases at V and 3 bases at J, leaving 3 bases unmatched. The germline V gene encodes CDR1 SEHNR and CDR2 FQNEAQ (reference sequence). The CDR3 runs to 13 residues. CDR3 nucleotides: TGTGCCAGCACCGGGACAGGGGTCTACGAGCAGTACTTC. Protein product: CASTGTGVYEQYF. The full variable domain, with the rest looked up from reference TRBV7-9 and TRBJ2-7, is DTGVSQNPRHKITKRGQNVTFRCDPISEHNRLYWYRQTLGQGPEFLTYFQNEAQLEKSRLLSDRFSAERPKGSFSTLEIQRTEQGDSAMYLCASTGTGVYEQYFGPGTRLTVT.

The chain uses TRBV6-5 and TRBJ2-7; 7 positions match TRBD1. This CDR3 comprises 14 residues. Germline loops: CDR1 MNHEY, CDR2 SVGAGI. V was pared by 5 bases and J by 7 bases, with 11 bases of the junction left unmatched. The chain's CDR3 is CASSPPRGRREQYF. The DNA for the CDR3 is TGTGCCAGCAGTCCCCCGAGGGGGCGCCGGGAGCAGTACTTC.

The chain carries TRBV28 and TRBJ1-2, with D hard to call. This CDR3 is 14 amino acids long. V was pared by 3 bases and J by 2 bases, with 10 bases between. CDR1 MDHEN and CDR2 SYDVKM come from the germline V gene. The CDR3, as DNA: TGTGCCAGCAGTTTTACCAGGCGAAACTATGGCTACACCTTC. This sequence encodes CASSFTRRNYGYTF.